This T cell receptor (beta chain) was found in a study of T cells in Graves' hyperthyroidism and ophthalmopathy (dated by TCRdb to about 2019). Notes on the research overall: Peripheral blood samples were taken at initial diagnosis, before any treatment was given. A discovery cohort of about a hundred patients, 43 with Graves' ophthalmopathy and 55 to 65 with stable Graves' hyperthyroidism, was used to find distinguishing TCR V-J signatures. An independent validation cohort of about 20 hyperthyroidism patients and approximately 15 patients who later progressed to ophthalmopathy tested prospective prediction of ophthalmopathy. The 100 or so discovery patients were randomly divided into training and test sets at a 7:3 ratio. In more than 5 Graves' hyperthyroidism patients, the study also compared T-cell repertoires from thyroid tissue with T-cell repertoires from blood. Once sampling was done, hyperthyroidism patients were given methimazole at a starting dose of 30 mg daily, whereas ophthalmopathy patients were given high-dose intravenous methylprednisolone. TCR Vbeta CDR3 sequencing of approximately 140 peripheral blood samples (about 45 ophthalmopathy, 75 hyperthyroidism and approximately 17 progressor patients) is reported in the paper. Findings and caveats that apply to the study as a whole: Sample size was not statistically predetermined, and blinding of investigators to group allocation was not performed. Most expanded thyroid clonotypes (frequency above 0.001) were also detected in blood, suggesting blood repertoires may reflect thyroid immune responses. In validation, the model predicted progression to ophthalmopathy with approximately 71% sensitivity and approximately 78% specificity, a median of around 6.6 months before onset. In cross-validation, a model built on a 13 V-J signature told ophthalmopathy apart from stable hyperthyroidism with over 85% sensitivity and around 84% specificity, and in testing the same model reached 80%/75%.

The TCR beta CDR3 regions were amplified from RNA transcripts. For the first round of RT-PCR on the TCR CDR3, the HTBI primer set was used together with the Qiagen OneStep RT-PCR kit. Libraries were constructed in a second round of multiplex PCR, after which size selection and purification were performed. Sequencing of the libraries was done on an Illumina HiSeq2000 using paired-end 100 bp reads. The paper's data handling went like this. SOAPnuke was used to process the raw data, with reads discarded if the reads contained adapters or uncalled bases, had a mean Phred below 15, or lacked an exact constant-primer or identifier match. COPE v1.2.5 was used to merge the high-quality paired reads, and each unique nucleotide sequence was defined as a clonotype. MiTCR v1.1 was used to align the clonotypes against IMGT TRBV, TRBD and TRBJ reference segments. Only V-J combinations with frequency above 0.0001, covering roughly 99% of repertoires, were analysed. The TCS score was defined as F50 (clonal expansion) divided by E x V (chaos), with BLOSUM62-based TCRdist calculated between CDR3 peptides within each V-J. Welch's t-statistics and random forest reduced fewer than 600 V-J features to 13, which were used in a naive Bayes classifier (R e1071). The similarity between thyroid and blood repertoires was quantified using the Morisita-Horn index. The public reads were quality trimmed at Q25 with fastp and then assembled into clones with MiXCR by TCRdb, keeping productive beta chains. Each entry merges the rows of one CDR3 protein and shows their most common DNA and genes. The V and J calls shown here were made by TCRdb, not taken from the authors' results. The sample records 700,000 to 950,000 distinct CDR3 sequences, roughly a third of which are singletons. The ten largest make up less than 40% of the sample.

Graves' hyperthyroidism was defined as stable when no progression to ophthalmopathy occurred over 18 months of follow-up. The hyperthyroidism patients were between 18 and 65 years old and newly diagnosed, with a disease duration of less than 2 months. Patients with uncontrolled infections, other autoimmune diseases, pregnancy or lactation were excluded. Diagnoses were based on clinical symptoms, serum thyroxine and TRAb, thyroid ultrasound and orbital computed tomography. PBMCs were separated from approximately 10 ml of fresh peripheral blood using Ficoll-Paque density gradient centrifugation. Total RNA was extracted using Trizol reagent, and RNA quality was assessed on an Agilent 2100 Bioanalyzer. Trimming accounts for 6 bases at V and 5 bases at J, while the number of junction bases matched to no gene is 3. The CDR3 covers 12 residues, taking in both the cysteine and the phenylalanine. The entry retains the CDR3 DNA only, 36 bases that are in frame from base 1. CDR1 and CDR2, looked up from the germline V gene, are SNHLY and FYNNEI.

Of note for this clonotype: This clone's antigen is unknown. Nothing much larger sits one base from this clone, and base qualities are not available.

The sequenced sample consisted of blood. The TCR comes from a woman between 40 and 50 years old with Graves' hyperthyroidism. The chain was built from TRBV2 and TRBJ1-1, with 7 junctional bases fitting TRBD1. The sequence in DNA is TGTGCCAGCAGGCCGGGACAGACTGAAGCTTTCTTT. Translated, this is CASRPGQTEAFF.